Listed below are T cell receptor beta chains from one sample, sequenced in a study of neurological immune-mediated disorders. TCRdb reanalysed the 5' RACE reads using MiXCR and keeps one entry per CDR3 protein. Among under 75,000 distinct CDR3 sequences listed, approximately 5.3% were seen once. The specimen was PBMCs. These receptor sequences come from a human donor with multiple sclerosis. The donor label of this sample is uncertain. Each CDR3 is given with its conserved first and last residue. D genes are given only for firm matches. Clone size appears in some rows only: once, few, many, or a class for an expanded clone.

J gene,D gene,clone size,V gene,CDR3 DNA,CDR3 protein
TRBJ2-1,TRBD2,many,TRBV11-2,TGTGCCAGCAGCTTATTGGGAGCGGGGTTCAATGAGCAGTTCTTC,CASSLLGAGFNEQFF
TRBJ2-3,TRBD2,many,TRBV5-1,TGCGCCAGCACATTACTAGCGGGGGGCGCAGATACGCAGTATTTT,CASTLLAGGADTQYF
TRBJ1-2,NA,many,TRBV20-1,TGCAGTGCTAGGATAGATTGGTATGGCTACACCTTC,CSARIDWYGYTF
TRBJ1-2,NA,many,TRBV7-2,TGTGCCAGCAGCTTAGACAACAACTATGGCTACACCTTC,CASSLDNNYGYTF
TRBJ1-1,NA,many,TRBV25-1,TGTGCCAGCAGTGAAATGAACACTGAAGCTTTCTTT,CASSEMNTEAFF
TRBJ1-6,NA,few,TRBV7-9,TGTGCCAGCAGCTTAGGCGAGTTCGTAGCTCCCCTCCACTTT,CASSLGEFVAPLHF
TRBJ2-1,NA,NA,TRBV20-1,TGCAGTGCTACTGCCCCCAAAGGACCCATATACAATGAGCAGTTCTTC,CSATAPKGPIYNEQFF
TRBJ2-4,TRBD1,many,TRBV20-1,TGCAGTGCTACGGACAGGGGAGGGTCCATTCAGTACTTC,CSATDRGGSIQYF
TRBJ2-7,TRBD1,many,TRBV20-1,TGCAGTGCTAGAGATCTGCAACAGGGGGACTACGAGCAGTACTTC,CSARDLQQGDYEQYF
TRBJ1-5,NA,many,TRBV15,TGTGCCACCAGCAGAGGACGTTATAGCAATCAGCCCCAGCATTTT,CATSRGRYSNQPQHF
TRBJ2-3,NA,NA,TRBV18,TGTGCCAGCTCACCGGGGGTAGGAGATACGCAGTATTTT,CASSPGVGDTQYF
TRBJ2-3,NA,many,TRBV9,TGTGCCAGCAGCGTGGGGGTAGAAGGCGCAGATACGCAGTATTTT,CASSVGVEGADTQYF
TRBJ1-4,NA,many,TRBV5-1,TGCGCCAGCAGTTTGGGGCAGGGAGGACGTGAAAAACTGTTTTTT,CASSLGQGGREKLFF
TRBJ1-2,TRBD1,many,TRBV5-1,TGCGCCAGCAGCGCACAGGGGGCGGATGGCTACACCTTC,CASSAQGADGYTF
TRBJ1-1,TRBD1,once,TRBV30,TGTGCCTACAAGACAGGGGGAAACACTGAAGCTTTCTTT,CAYKTGGNTEAFF